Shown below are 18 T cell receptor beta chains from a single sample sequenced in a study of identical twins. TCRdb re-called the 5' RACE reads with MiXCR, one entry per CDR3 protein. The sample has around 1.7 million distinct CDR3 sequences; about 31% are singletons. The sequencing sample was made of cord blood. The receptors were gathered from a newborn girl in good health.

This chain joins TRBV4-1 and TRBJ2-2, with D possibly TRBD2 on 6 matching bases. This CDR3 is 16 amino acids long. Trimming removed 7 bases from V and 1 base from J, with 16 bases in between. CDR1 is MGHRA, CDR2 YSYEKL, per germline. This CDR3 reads CASKKWIGRNTGELFF. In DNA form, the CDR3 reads TGCGCCAGCAAAAAATGGATCGGGAGGAACACCGGGGAGCTGTTTTTT.

The CDR3 loop reads CASRIRGGTDTGELFF. CDR3 bases: TGTGCCAGCAGGATTCGGGGGGGCACCGACACCGGGGAGCTGTTTTTT. This chain uses TRBV5-5 with TRBJ2-2; TRBD2 matches at 8 bases. Germline V gene lookup returns CDR1 SGHKS and CDR2 YYEKEE (reference sequence). This CDR3 comprises 16 residues. The V gene end was trimmed by 5 bases and the J gene end by 3 bases; junction bases not matched to a gene: 9.

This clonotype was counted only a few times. The CDR3 protein is CASSRSHGTKETQYF. CDR3 nucleotide sequence: TGTGCCAGCAGCCGCAGCCACGGGACGAAAGAGACCCAGTACTTC. The chain recombines TRBV12-3 or TRBV12-4 with TRBJ2-5, with D perhaps being TRBD1 or TRBD2 (5 bases each). V dropped 6 bases and J dropped 3 bases, with 17 bases sitting between them. The CDR3 spans 15 residues.

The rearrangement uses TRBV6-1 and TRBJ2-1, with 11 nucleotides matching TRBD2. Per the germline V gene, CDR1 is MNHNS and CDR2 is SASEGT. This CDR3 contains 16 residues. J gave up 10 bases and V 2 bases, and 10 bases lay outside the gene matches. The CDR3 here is CASSETGTSGRYEQFF. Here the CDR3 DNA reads TGTGCCAGCAGTGAAACGGGGACTAGCGGAAGATACGAGCAGTTCTTC.

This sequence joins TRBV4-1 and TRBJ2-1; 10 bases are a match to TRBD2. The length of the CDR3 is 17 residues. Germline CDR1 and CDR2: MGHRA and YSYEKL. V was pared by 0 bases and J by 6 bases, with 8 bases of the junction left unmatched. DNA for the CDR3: TGCGCCAGCAGCCAAGAAAGACTAGCGGGCACCACCAATGAGCAGTTCTTC. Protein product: CASSQERLAGTTNEQFF.

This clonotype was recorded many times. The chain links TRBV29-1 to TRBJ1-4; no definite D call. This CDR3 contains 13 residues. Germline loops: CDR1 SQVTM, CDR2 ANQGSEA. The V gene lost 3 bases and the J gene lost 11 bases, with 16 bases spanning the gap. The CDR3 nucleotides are TGCAGCGTTGAGGGCCCTGGTCGAGACAAACTGTTTTTT. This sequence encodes CSVEGPGRDKLFF.

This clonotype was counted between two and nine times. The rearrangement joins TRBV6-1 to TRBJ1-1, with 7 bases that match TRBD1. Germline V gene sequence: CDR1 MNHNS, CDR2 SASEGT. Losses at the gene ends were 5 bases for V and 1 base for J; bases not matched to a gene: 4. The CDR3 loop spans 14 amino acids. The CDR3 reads CASSRRGSNTEAFF. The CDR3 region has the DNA TGTGCCAGCAGTCGCAGGGGGTCGAACACTGAAGCTTTCTTT.

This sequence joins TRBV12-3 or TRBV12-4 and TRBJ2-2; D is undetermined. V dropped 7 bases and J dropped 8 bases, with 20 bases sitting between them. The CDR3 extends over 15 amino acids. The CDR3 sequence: CASTPSLLFRGELFF. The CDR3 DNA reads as TGTGCCAGCACCCCCTCTTTGCTGTTCAGGGGGGAGCTGTTTTTT.

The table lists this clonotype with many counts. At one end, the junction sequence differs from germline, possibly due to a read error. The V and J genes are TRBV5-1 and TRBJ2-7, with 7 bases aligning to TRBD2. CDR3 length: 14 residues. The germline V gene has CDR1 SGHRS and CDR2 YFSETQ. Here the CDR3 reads CASSLTSAYYEQYF. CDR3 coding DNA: TGTGCCAGCAGTTTAACTAGCGCTTACTACGAGCAGTACTTC.

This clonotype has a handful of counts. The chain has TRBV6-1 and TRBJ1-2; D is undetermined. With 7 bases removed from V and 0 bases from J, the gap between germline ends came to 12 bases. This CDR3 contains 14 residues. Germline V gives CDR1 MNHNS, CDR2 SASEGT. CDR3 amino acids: CASTRTRTNYGYTF. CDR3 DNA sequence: TGTGCCAGCACGAGGACCAGAACTAACTATGGCTACACCTTC.

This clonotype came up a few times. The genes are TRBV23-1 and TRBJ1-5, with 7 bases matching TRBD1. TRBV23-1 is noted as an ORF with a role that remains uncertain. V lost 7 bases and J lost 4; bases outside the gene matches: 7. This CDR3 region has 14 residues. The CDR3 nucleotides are TGCGCCAGCACCCGGGGCAGGGGGAATCAGCCCCAGCATTTT. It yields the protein CASTRGRGNQPQHF.

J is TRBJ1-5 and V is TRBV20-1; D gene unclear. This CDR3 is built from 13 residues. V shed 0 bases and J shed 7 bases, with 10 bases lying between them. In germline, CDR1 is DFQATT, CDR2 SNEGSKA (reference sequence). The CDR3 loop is CSAREGKGQPQHF. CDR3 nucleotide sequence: TGCAGTGCTAGAGAGGGAAAGGGACAGCCCCAGCATTTT.

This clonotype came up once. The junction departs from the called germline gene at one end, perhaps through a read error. CDR3 amino acids: CACSQDGLVYEQYF. CDR3 DNA sequence: TGTGCCTGCAGCCAAGACGGACTAGTCTACGAGCAGTACTTC. The rearrangement joins TRBV14 to TRBJ2-7, with TRBD2 identical over 7 bases. The CDR3 length is 14 residues. Germline CDR1 is SGHDN and CDR2 is FVKESK.

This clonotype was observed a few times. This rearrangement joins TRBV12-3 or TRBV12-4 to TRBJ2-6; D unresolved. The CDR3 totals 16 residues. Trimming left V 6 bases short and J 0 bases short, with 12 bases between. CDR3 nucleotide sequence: TGTGCCAGCAGCGATGGACGTCACTCTGGGGCCAACGTCCTGACTTTC. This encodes CASSDGRHSGANVLTF.

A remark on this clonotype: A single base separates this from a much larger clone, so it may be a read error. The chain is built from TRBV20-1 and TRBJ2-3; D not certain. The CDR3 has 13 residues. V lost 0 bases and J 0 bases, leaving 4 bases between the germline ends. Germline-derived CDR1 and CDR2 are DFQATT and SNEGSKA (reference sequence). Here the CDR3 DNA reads TGCAGTGCTAGAGAGATTAGCACAGATACGCAGTATTTT. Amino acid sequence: CSAREISTDTQYF.

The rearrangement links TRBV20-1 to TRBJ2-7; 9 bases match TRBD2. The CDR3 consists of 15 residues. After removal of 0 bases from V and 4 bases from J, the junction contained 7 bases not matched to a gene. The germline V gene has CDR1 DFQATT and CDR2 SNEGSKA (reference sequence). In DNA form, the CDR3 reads TGCAGTGCTAGAGATCGAGGACTAGCGTTGTACGAGCAGTACTTC. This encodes CSARDRGLALYEQYF.

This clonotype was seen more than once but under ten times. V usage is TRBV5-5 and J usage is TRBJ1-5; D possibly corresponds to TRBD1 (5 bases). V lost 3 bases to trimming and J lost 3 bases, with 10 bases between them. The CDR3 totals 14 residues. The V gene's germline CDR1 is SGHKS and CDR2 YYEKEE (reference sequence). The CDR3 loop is CASSSGTFNQPQHF. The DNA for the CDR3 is TGTGCCAGCAGCTCCGGGACCTTCAATCAGCCCCAGCATTTT.

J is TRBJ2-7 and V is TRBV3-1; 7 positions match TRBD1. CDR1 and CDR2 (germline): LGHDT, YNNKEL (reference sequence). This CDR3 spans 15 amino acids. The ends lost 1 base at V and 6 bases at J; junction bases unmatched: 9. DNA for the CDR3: TGTGCCAGCAGCCAAGCACCAATAAACAGGGGCGAGCAGTACTTC. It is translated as CASSQAPINRGEQYF.